These 4 T cell receptor beta chains came from one sample sequenced in a study of post-analysis software for immune sequencing data (dated by TCRdb to the mid-2010s). Study-wide findings and limitations: Patients showed significantly higher frequencies than controls for roughly five TRBV segments, among them TRBV5-6, TRBV5-1 and TRBV20-1.

For these TCRs, the target antigens are not known. The library was obtained by PCR. Sequenced using an Illumina HiSeq 2500. Unique molecular identifiers were incorporated into TCR beta cDNA libraries to reduce PCR and sequencing biases. Clones were called with MiXCR by TCRdb after fastp trimmed the public reads at Q25, and only in-frame beta chains were retained. Rows merge per CDR3 protein into single entries with the most common DNA and genes. This sample comprises about 500,000 distinct CDR3 sequences, over 35% of them detected only once. The ten largest clones add up to 9% to 14% of the sample. The source material was blood. These receptor sequences come from a girl aged 5 to 17 with multiple sclerosis.

V and J are TRBV7-2 and TRBJ2-5, with D unresolved. Germline lookup yields CDR1 SGHTA and CDR2 FQGNSA. The CDR3 is made up of 13 amino acids. Trimming stripped 2 bases from V and 5 bases from J, with 9 bases between. CDR3 sequence (DNA): TGTGCCAGCAGCTTACGCCGGCTTGAGACCCAGTACTTC. This codes for CASSLRRLETQYF.

The CDR3 protein is CASSLGTTTYEQYF. In nucleotides, the CDR3 is TGCGCCAGCAGCTTGGGCACCACAACCTACGAGCAGTACTTC. V and J are TRBV5-1 and TRBJ2-7; D is uncertain. Per the germline V gene, CDR1 is SGHRS and CDR2 is YFSETQ. This CDR3 spans 14 amino acids. V gave up 0 bases and J gave up 2 bases, with 9 bases separating them.

The CDR3 coding sequence is TGTGCCACCAGTGATTGGGCCGCCGCAGATACGCAGTATTTT. Encoded protein: CATSDWAAADTQYF. The chain uses TRBV24-1 and TRBJ2-3, with unresolved D. Trimming stripped 2 bases from V and 4 bases from J, with 9 bases between. There are 14 residues in the CDR3. CDR1 KGHDR and CDR2 SFDVKD come from the germline V gene.

This sequence joins TRBV7-2 and TRBJ2-7, with 7 bases that match TRBD2. The J call may be faulty, since TRBJ2-5 better matches the DNA end. The CDR3 runs 14 residues. Germline CDR1 reads SGHTA; CDR2 reads FQGNSA. The CDR3 spells CASSRGGARETQYF. CDR3 DNA: TGTGCCAGCTCTCGGGGAGGGGCGAGAGAGACCCAGTACTTC.